Below, one T cell receptor (beta chain) is given with its context. It lacks a known antigen. No clone much larger than this one lies a single base away; base qualities are absent. This sample is part of a study of CD8 T cells in ankylosing spondylitis (dated by TCRdb to about 2017). For the wider study: T cell receptor beta repertoires were profiled in healthy donors and ankylosing spondylitis patients so that disease-linked TCR variants could be found. In total, the full study cohort was made up of 100 to 140 healthy donors and 20 to 25 ankylosing spondylitis patients. Peripheral blood was sampled, and synovial fluid was additionally collected from ankylosing spondylitis patients. Results and caveats for the whole study, not just this receptor: Some TCR beta motif variants had previously been reported in synovial fluid and blood of reactive arthritis patients, which suggested common disease-initiation mechanisms. Blood from ankylosing spondylitis patients appeared to be characterized by a TCR beta motif composed of eight highly homologous amino acid variants. Significant enrichment of the disease-linked clones was reported in matched synovial fluid samples from ankylosing spondylitis patients. The disease-linked clones had a CD8+ phenotype and were found at relatively low frequencies in peripheral blood.

Inclusive of the bounding cysteine and phenylalanine, the CDR3 is 16 residues long. Only the CDR3 portion is preserved as DNA: 48 bases, with reading frame beginning at the first base. The germline V gene specifies SGHDT as CDR1 and YYEEEE as CDR2. The junction shows trimming of 6 bases on V and 7 bases on J, plus 23 bases between the germline ends. The instrument was an Illumina HiSeq 2500. TCR beta libraries were prepared by quantitative 5'-RACE with molecular barcodes. From the authors' description of their analysis: Disease-linked TCR variants were identified with a new computational method built on a probabilistic model of VDJ rearrangement. The public reads were reanalyzed by TCRdb: fastp trimming at Q25, MiXCR alignment, in-frame beta chains only. Under each unique CDR3 protein, matching rows form one entry showing the most common genes and DNA. Here the V and J calls rest on TCRdb's processing, not on the authors' analysis. This sample lists 200,000 to 250,000 distinct CDR3 sequences; over 30% were detected once. 4% to 5% of the sample lies in the top ten.

The clonotype comes from a male donor with ankylosing spondylitis or in good health (not recorded which). The chain was built from TRBV5-6 and TRBJ2-1; TRBD1 could be the D gene, as 7 bases match. What was sequenced was blood, either unsorted or a sorted T cell fraction (not recorded which). The nucleotide sequence reads as follows: TGTGCCAGCACTTGGGGTAAGGGCAGGGGGGAGAATGAGCAGTTCTTC. Its amino acids are CASTWGKGRGENEQFF.